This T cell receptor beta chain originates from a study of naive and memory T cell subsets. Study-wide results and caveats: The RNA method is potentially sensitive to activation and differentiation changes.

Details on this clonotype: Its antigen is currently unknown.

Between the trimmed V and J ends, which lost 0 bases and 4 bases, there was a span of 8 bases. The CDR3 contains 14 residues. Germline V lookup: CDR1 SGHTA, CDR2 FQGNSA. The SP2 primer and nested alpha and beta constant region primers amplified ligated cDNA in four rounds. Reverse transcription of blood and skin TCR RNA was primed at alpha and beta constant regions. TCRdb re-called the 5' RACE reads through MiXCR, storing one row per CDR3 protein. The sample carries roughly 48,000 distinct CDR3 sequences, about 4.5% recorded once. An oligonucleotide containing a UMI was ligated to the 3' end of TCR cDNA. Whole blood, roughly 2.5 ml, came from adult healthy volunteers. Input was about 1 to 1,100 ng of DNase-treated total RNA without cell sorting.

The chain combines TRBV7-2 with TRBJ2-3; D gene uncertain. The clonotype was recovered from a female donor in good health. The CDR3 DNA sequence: TGTGCCAGCAGCTTAGCCGCGATTTCAGATACGCAGTATTTT. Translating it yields CASSLAAISDTQYF.